The clone carrying this T cell receptor beta chain came up a few times. Its matching antigen is unknown. This sample was included in a study of response to subunit inactivated influenza vaccine. One entry per CDR3 protein, called by TCRdb with MiXCR from the RT-PCR reads. The sample lists around 480,000 distinct CDR3 sequences, more than 15% seen once, with around 3% in the top ten. The CDR3 covers 16 residues. Trimming cost V 0 bases and J 3 bases, with 14 bases left between them. CDR1 and CDR2 (germline): LNHNV, YYDKDF (reference sequence). Study-level points and caveats: After each seasonal influenza vaccination, few new T cells are recruited, the authors suggested.

The V call is TRBV15, the J call TRBJ1-2; D remains ambiguous. Sequencing used CD4+ T cells sorted from PBMCs, obtained around 25 months after vaccination. This receptor was identified in a man aged 50 to 75 who received an inactivated influenza vaccine. CDR3 nucleotides: TGTGCCACCAGCAGAGATAGGGCAGCCTCTTACTATGGCTACACCTTC. This encodes CATSRDRAASYYGYTF.